This T cell receptor (beta chain) stems from a study of blood T cell repertoires in COVID-19. Generated by immunoSEQ multiplex PCR, the TCRdb table keeps only in-frame clones and is missing some. The sample has over 110,000 clones, 84% seen once; the top ten hold roughly 3.9%. Per germline, CDR1 KGHSH and CDR2 LQKENI. The CDR3 extends over 12 amino acids. Trimming removed 6 bases at V and 5 bases at J, with 10 bases between. The receptor was derived from a man in his fifties in a cohort exposed to, infected with or recovered from COVID-19 (not recorded which). The source material was PBMCs or T cells enriched from blood (not recorded which). The chain employs TRBV18 and TRBJ2-5; possibly TRBD2 for D (5 bases). In DNA, the CDR3 is TGTGCCAGCTCTCACACGGGGGAGACCCAGTACTTC. Encoded protein: CASSHTGETQYF. The variable domain in full, completed from reference TRBV18 and TRBJ2-5, reads NAGVMQNPRHLVRRRGQEARLRCSPMKGHSHVYWYRQLPEEGLKFMVYLQKENIIDESGMPKERFSAEFPKEGPSILRIQQVVRGDSAAYFCASSHTGETQYFGPGTRLLVL.